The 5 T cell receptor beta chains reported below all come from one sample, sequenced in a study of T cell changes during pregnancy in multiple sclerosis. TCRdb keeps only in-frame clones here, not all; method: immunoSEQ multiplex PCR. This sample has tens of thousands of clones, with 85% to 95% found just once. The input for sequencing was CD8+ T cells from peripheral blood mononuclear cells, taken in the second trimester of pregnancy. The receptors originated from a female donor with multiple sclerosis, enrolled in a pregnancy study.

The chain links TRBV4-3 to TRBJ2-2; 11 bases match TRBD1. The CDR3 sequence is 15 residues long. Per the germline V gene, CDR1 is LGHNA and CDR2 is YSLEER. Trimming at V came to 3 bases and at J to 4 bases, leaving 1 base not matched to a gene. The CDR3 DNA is TGCGCCAGCAGCCATGGGACAGGGGGCACCGGGGAGCTGTTTTTT. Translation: CASSHGTGGTGELFF.

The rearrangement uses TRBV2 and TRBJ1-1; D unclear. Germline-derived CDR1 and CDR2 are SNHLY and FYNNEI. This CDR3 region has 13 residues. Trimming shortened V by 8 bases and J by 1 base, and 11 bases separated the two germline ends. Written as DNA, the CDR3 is TGTGCCAGCTGGAGGAGCGGGAACACTGAAGCTTTCTTT. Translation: CASWRSGNTEAFF. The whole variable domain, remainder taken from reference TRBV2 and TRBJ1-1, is EPEVTQTPSHQVTQMGQEVILRCVPISNHLYFYWYRQILGQKVEFLVSFYNNEISEKSEIFDDQFSVERPDGSNFTLKIRSTKLEDSAMYFCASWRSGNTEAFFGQGTRLTVV.

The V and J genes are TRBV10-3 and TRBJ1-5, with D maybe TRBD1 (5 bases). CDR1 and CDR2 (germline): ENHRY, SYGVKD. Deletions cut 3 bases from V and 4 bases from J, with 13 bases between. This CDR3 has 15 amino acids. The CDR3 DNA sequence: TGTGCCATCAGTGACGAAGGGGTCGCGAATCAGCCCCAGCATTTT. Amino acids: CAISDEGVANQPQHF.

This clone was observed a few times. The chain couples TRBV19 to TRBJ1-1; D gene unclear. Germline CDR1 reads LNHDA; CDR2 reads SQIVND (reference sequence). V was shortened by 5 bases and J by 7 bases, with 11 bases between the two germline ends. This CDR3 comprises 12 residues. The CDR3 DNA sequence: TGTGCCAGTAGTTGGCCCACCAGTGAAGCTTTCTTT. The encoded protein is CASSWPTSEAFF.

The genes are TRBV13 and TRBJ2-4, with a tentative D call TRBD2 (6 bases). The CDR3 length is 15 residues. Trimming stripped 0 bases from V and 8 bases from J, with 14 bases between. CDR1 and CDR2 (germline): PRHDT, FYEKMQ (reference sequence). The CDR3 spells CASSLGSGPFYIQYF. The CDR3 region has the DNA TGTGCCAGCAGCTTAGGAAGCGGGCCTTTTTACATTCAGTACTTC.